Following are 29 T cell receptor beta chains from one sample sequenced in a study of blood T cell repertoires in COVID-19. Repertoires were generated with immunoSEQ multiplex PCR, while TCRdb's copy carries only in-frame clones and drops some. The sample lists roughly 400,000 clones, around 89% occurring once. The sample comprised PBMCs or T cells enriched from blood (not recorded which). These receptors all stem from a man aged 25-45 years who had recovered from COVID-19.

J is TRBJ2-7 and V is TRBV15; TRBD1 aligns across 8 bases. V shed 0 bases, J shed 5 bases, and the junction held 12 bases outside the gene matches. Per the germline V gene, CDR1 is LNHNV and CDR2 is YYDKDF (reference sequence). This CDR3 is built from 17 residues. This CDR3 reads CATSRDLGRQGTHEQYF. The CDR3 nucleotides read TGTGCCACCAGCAGAGATCTCGGGAGACAGGGGACCCACGAGCAGTACTTC.

This clone has just a few counts. The chain combines TRBV27 with TRBJ1-5; 8 bases match TRBD1. V trimming: 5 bases; J trimming: 5 bases; junction bases outside the gene matches: 2. CDR3 size: 13 residues. Looked up from germline, CDR1 is MNHEY and CDR2 is SMNVEV (reference sequence). The CDR3 coding sequence is TGTGCCAGCAGTGACAGGGGAGATCAGCCCCAGCATTTT. Encoded protein: CASSDRGDQPQHF.

CDR3 bases: TGTGCCAGCAGTTTAGACAGGTTGAGTGAGCAGTTCTTC. It codes for CASSLDRLSEQFF. The V gene is TRBV27, the J gene TRBJ2-1; maybe TRBD1 (6 bases). CDR1 MNHEY and CDR2 SMNVEV come from the germline V gene (reference sequence). There are 13 residues in the CDR3. Deletions cut 2 bases from V and 9 bases from J, with 11 bases between.

The chain combines TRBV3-1 (or the pseudogene TRBV3-2) with TRBJ2-1; 10 positions match TRBD2. Unmatched junction bases numbered 2, after V lost 1 base and J lost 2 bases. The CDR3 extends over 16 amino acids. The germline gives CDR1 LGHDT, CDR2 YNNKEL (reference sequence). CDR3 loop: CASSQGLAGAYNEQFF. The CDR3 bases are TGTGCCAGCAGCCAAGGCCTAGCGGGAGCCTACAATGAGCAGTTCTTC.

On this clone itself: In the same sample, other DNA sequences code for this CDR3. The genes are TRBV5-1 and TRBJ2-7; TRBD2 is a possible D gene (6 bases). Germline CDR1 and CDR2: SGHRS and YFSETQ. The CDR3 covers 14 residues. Between the trimmed V and J ends, which lost 0 bases and 0 bases, there was a span of 7 bases. Here the CDR3 DNA reads TGCGCCAGCAGCTTGGTTAGCGGCTCCTACGAGCAGTACTTC. This codes for CASSLVSGSYEQYF.

The count of this clone is one. This sequence joins TRBV7-8 and TRBJ2-1, with TRBD1 matching 7 bases. Looked up from germline, CDR1 is SGHVS and CDR2 is FQNEAQ. V was clipped by 5 bases and J by 9 bases; unmatched bases: 10. The CDR3 is 14 amino acids. The CDR3 sequence is CASSTGQPGGEQFF. CDR3 nucleotides: TGTGCCAGCAGCACAGGACAGCCAGGGGGTGAGCAGTTCTTC.

The V and J genes are TRBV6-5 and TRBJ2-3; D remains ambiguous. The V end lost 5 bases, the J end lost 4 bases, and 16 bases lay between the germline ends. Germline CDR1 reads MNHEY; CDR2 reads SVGAGI. CDR3 length: 15 residues. The CDR3 is CASSPQSSIPDTQYF. In nucleotides, the CDR3 is TGTGCCAGCAGTCCCCAGTCTAGTATCCCAGATACGCAGTATTTT.

The chain joins TRBV2 to TRBJ1-6, with D uncertain. Germline V gives CDR1 SNHLY, CDR2 FYNNEI. This CDR3 has 13 amino acids. V lost 8 bases to trimming and J lost 7 bases, with 12 bases between them. The CDR3 sequence: CASLGGSNSPLHF. The DNA of the CDR3 is TGTGCCAGCCTCGGCGGCTCGAATTCACCCCTCCACTTT.

The V and J genes are TRBV28 and TRBJ2-3; D possibly corresponds to TRBD2 (7 bases). CDR3 length: 15 residues. Germline CDR1 and CDR2: MDHEN and SYDVKM. V was cut by 7 bases and J by 6 bases, with 20 bases left in between. DNA for the CDR3: TGTGCCAGCACCCCGGGGGCGGGGGTAGGGGATACGCAGTATTTT. This codes for CASTPGAGVGDTQYF.

The chain couples TRBV24-1 to TRBJ1-6, with D unresolved. The V end was cut by 0 bases, the J end by 10 bases, with 6 bases between. The CDR3 extends over 13 amino acids. The germline V gene encodes CDR1 KGHDR and CDR2 SFDVKD. CDR3 loop: CATSDLAGSPLHF. CDR3 nucleotide sequence: TGTGCCACCAGTGATTTGGCCGGGTCACCCCTCCACTTT.

This rearrangement joins TRBV5-1 to TRBJ2-1; the match to TRBD2 covers 8 bases. The CDR3 is made up of 14 amino acids. CDR1 SGHRS and CDR2 YFSETQ come from the germline V gene. J gave up 9 bases and V 3 bases, and 8 bases lay outside the gene matches. The CDR3 DNA reads TGCGCCAGCAGCTGGGGACTAGAAGTCGGTGAGCAGTTCTTC. Encoded protein: CASSWGLEVGEQFF.

This clone was observed a few times. V usage is TRBV2 and J usage is TRBJ2-5, with TRBD1 as a possible D gene (6 bases). This CDR3 is 14 amino acids long. V was clipped by 3 bases and J by 1 base, with 9 bases between them. CDR1 is SNHLY, CDR2 FYNNEI, per germline. The CDR3, as DNA: TGTGCCAGCAGTGATACAGGGTTCCAAGAGACCCAGTACTTC. This sequence encodes CASSDTGFQETQYF.

The chain carries TRBV5-1 and TRBJ2-3, with 10 bases identical to TRBD2. V dropped 1 base and J dropped 0; count of bases not matched to a gene: 5. Germline CDR1 is SGHRS and CDR2 is YFSETQ. CDR3 size: 17 residues. This CDR3 reads CASSLLAGEGSTDTQYF. The DNA of the CDR3 is TGCGCCAGCAGCTTGCTAGCGGGAGAGGGTAGCACAGATACGCAGTATTTT.

This clone was seen a few times. The chain uses TRBV12-5 and TRBJ1-5; tentatively, D is TRBD1 (5 bases). V lost 7 bases and J lost 2, with 12 bases in between. Per germline, CDR1 LGHNT and CDR2 FRNRAP. The CDR3 is 14 residues long. DNA for the CDR3: TGTGCTAGTGCATCCCAGGGTGGCAATCAGCCCCAGCATTTT. Residues: CASASQGGNQPQHF.

The V call is TRBV24-1, the J call TRBJ2-1; 11 nucleotides align to TRBD2. Germline V gene data show CDR1 as KGHDR and CDR2 as SFDVKD. This CDR3 comprises 16 residues. The V segment lost 6 bases and the J segment 8 bases; nucleotides outside the gene matches: 11. CDR3 nucleotides: TGTGCCACCAGTTCCTCACCGGGACTAGCGGACGATGAGCAGTTCTTC. Amino acid sequence: CATSSSPGLADDEQFF.

This sequence joins TRBV28 and TRBJ1-6; no reliable D call. The CDR3 consists of 15 residues. Trimming removed 0 bases at V and 5 bases at J, with 8 bases between. Per the germline V gene, CDR1 is MDHEN and CDR2 is SYDVKM. The CDR3 sequence is CASSLWQVDNSPLHF. CDR3 DNA: TGTGCCAGCAGTTTATGGCAGGTGGATAATTCACCCCTCCACTTT.

This chain joins TRBV27 and TRBJ2-1; possible D gene TRBD1, 6 bases. V lost 5 bases to trimming and J lost 10 bases, with 9 bases between them. This CDR3 contains 11 residues. Germline CDR1 reads MNHEY; CDR2 reads SMNVEV (reference sequence). CDR3 residues: CASSAQGEQFF. CDR3 nucleotides: TGTGCCAGCAGTGCACAGGGAGAGCAGTTCTTC.

The J gene is TRBJ2-1, the V gene TRBV4-1, with D possibly being TRBD2 (7 bases). The ends were cut back, 0 bases at V and 6 bases at J, with 12 bases in the middle. CDR1 and CDR2 (germline): MGHRA, YSYEKL. The CDR3 is 15 amino acids. Here the CDR3 DNA reads TGCGCCAGCAGCCAAGACGAGGGAGGGGGCAATGAGCAGTTCTTC. It encodes CASSQDEGGGNEQFF.

A single count supports this clone. J is TRBJ2-3 and V is TRBV7-3, with 7 bases that match TRBD1. With V trimmed by 4 bases and J by 4 bases, 5 bases remained unmatched. The germline V gene has CDR1 SGHTA and CDR2 FQGTGA. This CDR3 is built from 14 residues. CDR3 DNA sequence: TGTGCCAGCAGCTACGGGGACAGTTCAGATACGCAGTATTTT. Encoded protein: CASSYGDSSDTQYF.

This rearrangement joins TRBV28 to TRBJ2-7, with TRBD2 matching over 7 bases. Losses at the gene ends were 4 bases for V and 2 bases for J; bases not matched to a gene: 5. The CDR3 loop spans 14 amino acids. CDR1 is MDHEN, CDR2 SYDVKM, per germline. The CDR3: CASSWGGVTYEQYF. DNA of the CDR3: TGTGCCAGCAGTTGGGGGGGAGTTACCTACGAGCAGTACTTC.

The rearrangement uses TRBV28 and TRBJ1-3; D gene unclear. This CDR3 has 15 amino acids. V shed 4 bases and J shed 0 bases, with 10 bases lying between them. Germline V gives CDR1 MDHEN, CDR2 SYDVKM. In DNA form, the CDR3 reads TGTGCCAGCAGTTACGAGTCTTACTCTGGAAACACCATATATTTT. This encodes CASSYESYSGNTIYF.

J is TRBJ2-2 and V is TRBV6-2 or TRBV6-3, with a tentative D call TRBD2 (6 bases). The CDR3 totals 17 residues. Trimming took 3 bases from V and 3 from J, leaving 17 bases between them. Per the germline V gene, CDR1 is MNHEY and CDR2 is SVGEGT. CDR3 DNA sequence: TGTGCCAGCAGTTATGCCGGGACTCCGCGGGACACCGGGGAGCTGTTTTTT. It encodes CASSYAGTPRDTGELFF.

The chain has TRBV2 and TRBJ2-7; 7 nucleotides match TRBD1. The germline V gene has CDR1 SNHLY and CDR2 FYNNEI. The CDR3 has 13 amino acids. Losses at the gene ends were 6 bases for V and 2 bases for J; bases not matched to a gene: 4. The CDR3 region is CASREGQPYEQYF. DNA of the CDR3: TGTGCCAGCAGAGAGGGACAGCCCTACGAGCAGTACTTC.

This chain links TRBV28 with TRBJ2-7; unclear D gene. This CDR3 is 16 amino acids long. Germline assignment: CDR1 MDHEN and CDR2 SYDVKM. V lost 5 bases to trimming and J lost 1 base, with 18 bases between them. CDR3 in amino acids: CASSAPGAHRSYEQYF. The CDR3 nucleotides read TGTGCCAGCAGTGCGCCCGGAGCTCATAGATCCTACGAGCAGTACTTC.

The chain uses TRBV10-3 and TRBJ2-2; 8 positions agree with TRBD2. The length of the CDR3 is 14 residues. CDR1 is ENHRY and CDR2 is SYGVKD in the germline V gene. J gave up 0 bases and V 8 bases, and 2 bases lay outside the gene matches. The CDR3 sequence is CAIGGRTNTGELFF. Written as DNA, the CDR3 is TGTGCCATCGGCGGGAGGACGAACACCGGGGAGCTGTTTTTT.

The V call is TRBV15, the J call TRBJ1-4; TRBD1 might be the D (5 bases). Germline CDR1 is LNHNV and CDR2 is YYDKDF (reference sequence). Trimming took 1 base from V and 12 from J, leaving 9 bases between them. The CDR3 spans 12 residues. In DNA, the CDR3 is TGTGCCACCAGCAGAGGGGGCCGAGAACTGTTTTTT. This codes for CATSRGGRELFF.

The V call is TRBV5-1, the J call TRBJ1-1; TRBD1 aligns across 9 bases. Trimming took 3 bases from V and 6 from J; bases not matched to a gene: 6. This CDR3 is 14 amino acids long. Germline CDR1 reads SGHRS; CDR2 reads YFSETQ. CDR3 protein: CASSSGTGHPEAFF. The CDR3 DNA sequence: TGCGCCAGCAGCTCTGGGACAGGGCATCCTGAAGCTTTCTTT.

The gene calls are TRBV2 and TRBJ1-1; 8 bases match TRBD1. V shed 2 bases and J 4 bases; nucleotides not matched to a gene: 3. The length of the CDR3 is 14 residues. CDR1 is SNHLY and CDR2 is FYNNEI in the germline V gene. DNA of the CDR3: TGTGCCAGCAGTGAAAGTCAGGGGGCCACTGAAGCTTTCTTT. This gives the protein CASSESQGATEAFF.

The chain joins TRBV7-9 to TRBJ1-2; 7 bases align to TRBD1. Germline lookup yields CDR1 SEHNR and CDR2 FQNEAQ (reference sequence). CDR3 length: 16 residues. Losses at the gene ends were 0 bases for V and 7 bases for J; bases not matched to a gene: 11. The CDR3 DNA reads as TGTGCCAGCAGCTTAGCGGGGACAGACAGGGTTGGTGGCTACACCTTC. Its translation: CASSLAGTDRVGGYTF.